This T cell receptor (beta chain) derives from a study of blood T cell repertoires in COVID-19. Measured with immunoSEQ multiplex PCR; TCRdb has only the in-frame clones, and not every one. The data contain roughly 250,000 clones, roughly 82% of them singletons. The germline V gene has CDR1 MGHRA and CDR2 YSYEKL. The CDR3 consists of 15 residues. V shed 2 bases, J shed 5 bases, and the junction held 7 bases outside the gene matches. This rearrangement joins TRBV4-1 to TRBJ2-7, with TRBD1 identical over 9 bases. Sample: PBMCs or T cells enriched from blood (not recorded which). The sequence came from a woman aged 50 to 60 who had recovered from COVID-19. The CDR3 nucleotides read TGCGCCAGCAGCCAACCCGGGACAGGGAAAAACGAGCAGTACTTC. Translation gives CASSQPGTGKNEQYF.